This entry concerns a single T cell receptor beta chain. Its cognate antigen is unknown. This may be a read error, as it is one base from a much larger clone. When naive CD8 T cells were sorted, they were gated as CD8+CD4-CCR7+CD45RA+. The data were taken from a study of molecular identifiers for immune sequencing clone quantification. Overall study findings and caveats: Identical TCR molecules sharing a barcode could underestimate highly expanded clone sizes. Among effectors, clones above 20 RNA copies held over 98% of molecules; among naive cells, under 1%.

TCRdb redid the calling of the PCR reads with MiXCR, one entry per CDR3 protein. The top ten hold 0.6% to 0.9% of the sample, which has some 680,000 distinct CDR3 sequences, about 25% seen once. The length of the CDR3 is 14 residues. CDR1 SGHNT and CDR2 YYREEE come from the germline V gene (reference sequence). The chain employs TRBV5-4 and TRBJ1-1; 8 nucleotides align to TRBD1. The sequenced sample consisted of naive CD8+ T cells from blood, with Jurkat cell RNA spiked in. The subset was: FACS-sorted CD8+CD4-CCR7+CD45RA+ naive T cells. This receptor was taken from a human donor in good health. Some libraries in this study had Jurkat cell RNA spiked in. CDR3: CASSPSWTGWVALF. The CDR3 nucleotides read TGTGCCAGCAGCCCGTCTTGGACAGGGTGGGTCGCTCTCTTT.